This TCR beta chain was identified during a study of blood T cells in healthy people across ages. Study-wide results and limits: Across the age range, TCR beta diversity per million T cells fell in a roughly linear way. The study found more naive CD4+ cells and higher diversity in long-lived than aged donors.

On this clonotype: The target antigen is unknown.

Donors gave around 10 milliliters of peripheral blood apiece. No fewer than 6 million PBMCs went into each sample. Trimming took off 7 bases at V and 0 bases at J, with 18 bases between the two ends. Germline lookup yields CDR1 SQVTM and CDR2 ANQGSEA. CDR3 size: 15 residues. The authors ran a second PCR of about 7 to 12 cycles using a sample-barcoded 5' primer and a J-beta primer mix. Using its own MiXCR run on the 5' RACE reads, TCRdb lists one record per CDR3 protein. The sample yields hundreds of thousands of distinct CDR3 sequences, about a third seen once. The sample comprised blood. V gene TRBV29-1 combines with J gene TRBJ1-1; D might be TRBD1 (6 bases). The receptor comes from an elderly woman in good health. CDR3 in amino acids: CSGTDSLSVNTEAFF. The CDR3 nucleotides read TGCAGCGGTACGGACAGCCTCTCGGTGAACACTGAAGCTTTCTTT.